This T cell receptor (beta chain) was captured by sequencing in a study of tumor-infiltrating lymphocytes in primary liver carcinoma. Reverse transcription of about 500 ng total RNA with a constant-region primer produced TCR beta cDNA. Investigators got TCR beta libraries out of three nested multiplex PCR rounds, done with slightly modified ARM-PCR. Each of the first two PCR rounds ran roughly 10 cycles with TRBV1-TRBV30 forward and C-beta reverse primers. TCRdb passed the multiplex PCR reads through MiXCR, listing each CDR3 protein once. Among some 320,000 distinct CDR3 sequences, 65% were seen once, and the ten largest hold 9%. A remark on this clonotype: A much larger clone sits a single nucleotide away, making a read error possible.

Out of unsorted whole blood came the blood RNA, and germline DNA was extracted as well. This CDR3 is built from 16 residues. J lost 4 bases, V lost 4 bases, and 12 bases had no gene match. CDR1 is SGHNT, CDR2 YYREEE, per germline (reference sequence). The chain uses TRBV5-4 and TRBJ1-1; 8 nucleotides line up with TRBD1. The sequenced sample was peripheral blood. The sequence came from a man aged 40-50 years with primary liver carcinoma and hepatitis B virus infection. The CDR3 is CASSTDRGRLLTEAFF. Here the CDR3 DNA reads TGTGCCAGCAGCACCGACAGGGGTCGACTCCTCACTGAAGCTTTCTTT.